What follows describes a single TCR beta chain. Recent acute infections and vaccinations were absent in the healthy HIV-negative adult donors. Data came from immunoSEQ multiplex PCR; TCRdb stores just in-frame clones and leaves some out. The sample has roughly 2,500,000 clones, more than 85% seen once. This CDR3 comprises 16 residues. Trimming cost V 2 bases and J 3 bases; bases outside gene matches: 8. Germline V gives CDR1 SGHKS, CDR2 YYEKEE (reference sequence). This specimen belongs to a study of shared clonotypes between healthy human individuals. Whole-study context: Each donor's CD8 memory used one plate, CD8 naive two, each CD4 subset three.

Source material: naive CD4+ T cells from PBMCs. Subset: CD45RA+ positively selected. The chain links TRBV5-5 to TRBJ2-1; 7 positions match TRBD2. This clonotype was sampled from a man between 18 and 35 years old in good health. Some clones in this sample may be carry-over from other donors' samples. The CDR3 coding sequence is TGTGCCAGCAGCTTCGGACTAGTCGCCCTCTACAATGAGCAGTTCTTC. It translates to CASSFGLVALYNEQFF.